A selection of T cell receptor beta chains follows, all from one sample in a study of blood T cell repertoires in COVID-19. The method was immunoSEQ multiplex PCR; TCRdb's version includes in-frame clones alone and lacks a portion of them. The table has roughly 150,000 clones, 85% seen once. Input material: PBMCs or T cells enriched from blood (not recorded which). All receptors derive from a woman in her thirties or forties who had recovered from COVID-19. CDR3s include the opening cysteine and the closing phenylalanine or tryptophan. D genes are given only for firm matches. Rows may omit the clone size; those that give it use once, few, many or a size class.

>.|.|TRBJ1-1|TRBV7-3
CASSLSRAMNTEAFF
TGTGCCAGCAGCTTAAGCAGGGCGATGAACACTGAAGCTTTCTTT
>.|.|TRBJ2-3|TRBV18
CASSPDRTSTDTQYF
TGTGCCAGCTCACCGGACAGAACTAGCACAGATACGCAGTATTTT
>TRBD2|.|TRBJ2-7|TRBV18
CASSRGAGGPSGEQYF
TGTGCCAGCTCACGAGGAGCGGGGGGGCCCTCAGGCGAGCAGTACTTC
>.|.|TRBJ1-1|TRBV18
CASSLAGQDTEAFF
TGTGCCAGCTCACTGGCAGGGCAGGACACTGAAGCTTTCTTT
>.|once|TRBJ1-5|TRBV27
CASRIIGQINQPQHF
TGTGCCAGCAGGATAATCGGACAGATAAATCAGCCCCAGCATTTT
>.|.|TRBJ1-2|TRBV4-1
CASSQDTGRLNYGYTF
TGCGCCAGCAGCCAAGACACAGGGAGACTTAACTATGGCTACACCTTC
>.|.|TRBJ2-1|TRBV9
CASSGSGAHNEQFF
TGTGCCAGCAGCGGTAGCGGAGCCCACAATGAGCAGTTCTTC
>TRBD2|.|TRBJ2-1|TRBV13
CASSFTRGAFDEQFF
TGTGCCAGCAGCTTTACGCGGGGGGCTTTCGATGAGCAGTTCTTC
>.|.|TRBJ1-1|TRBV12-5
CASGLSGTEAFF
TGTGCTAGTGGTTTATCCGGGACTGAAGCTTTCTTT
>.|once|TRBJ2-2|TRBV18
CASTLGRVDTGELFF
TGTGCCAGTACCCTCGGCAGGGTGGACACCGGGGAGCTGTTTTTT
>TRBD2|.|TRBJ2-1|TRBV4-2
CASSQDSLAGVTGSYNEQFF
TGTGCCAGCAGCCAAGATAGTCTAGCGGGAGTGACGGGGTCCTACAATGAGCAGTTCTTC
>.|.|TRBJ2-1|TRBV2
CASRPDRSYNEQFF
TGTGCCAGCAGGCCTGACAGGAGCTACAATGAGCAGTTCTTC
>TRBD2|.|TRBJ2-6|TRBV19
CASSRLAGNSGANVLTF
TGTGCCAGTAGTCGACTAGCGGGAAACTCTGGGGCCAACGTCCTGACTTTC
>TRBD1|few|TRBJ1-5|TRBV27
CASSFDRAAQPQHF
TGTGCCAGCAGTTTCGACAGGGCAGCCCAGCCCCAGCATTTT
>.|once|TRBJ2-3|TRBV13
CASSLGLVKADTQYF
TGTGCCAGCAGCTTAGGTTTAGTCAAAGCAGATACGCAGTATTTT
>.|.|TRBJ1-3|TRBV18
CASSPTLQAAGNTIYF
TGTGCCAGCTCACCAACTCTCCAGGCAGCTGGAAACACCATATATTTT
>TRBD1|.|TRBJ1-3|TRBV5-1
CASSSQGAENTIYF
TGCGCCAGCAGCTCACAGGGGGCCGAAAACACCATATATTTT
>TRBD1|.|TRBJ2-7|TRBV9
CASSDRDRSYEQYF
TGTGCCAGCAGCGACCGGGACAGGTCCTACGAGCAGTACTTC
>.|.|TRBJ1-1|TRBV30
CAWTQNLNTEAFF
TGTGCCTGGACACAGAATTTGAACACTGAAGCTTTCTTT
>TRBD1|.|TRBJ2-7|TRBV6-5
CASKETGGGEQYF
TGTGCCAGCAAAGAGACAGGGGGCGGCGAGCAGTACTTC
>.|.|TRBJ1-2|TRBV5-6
CASSLVGGGDYGYTF
TGTGCCAGCAGCTTGGTTGGAGGGGGGGACTATGGCTACACCTTC
>.|.|TRBJ2-3|TRBV7-9
CASSLAWGSGDTQYF
TGTGCCAGCAGCCTCGCGTGGGGCTCGGGAGATACGCAGTATTTT
>TRBD2|once|TRBJ2-7|TRBV11-3
CASSGGLAGNYEQYF
TGTGCCAGCAGCGGGGGACTAGCGGGAAACTACGAGCAGTACTTC
>TRBD1|.|TRBJ2-5|TRBV5-6
CASSLRDREEETQYF
TGTGCCAGCAGCCTCCGGGACAGGGAGGAGGAGACCCAGTACTTC